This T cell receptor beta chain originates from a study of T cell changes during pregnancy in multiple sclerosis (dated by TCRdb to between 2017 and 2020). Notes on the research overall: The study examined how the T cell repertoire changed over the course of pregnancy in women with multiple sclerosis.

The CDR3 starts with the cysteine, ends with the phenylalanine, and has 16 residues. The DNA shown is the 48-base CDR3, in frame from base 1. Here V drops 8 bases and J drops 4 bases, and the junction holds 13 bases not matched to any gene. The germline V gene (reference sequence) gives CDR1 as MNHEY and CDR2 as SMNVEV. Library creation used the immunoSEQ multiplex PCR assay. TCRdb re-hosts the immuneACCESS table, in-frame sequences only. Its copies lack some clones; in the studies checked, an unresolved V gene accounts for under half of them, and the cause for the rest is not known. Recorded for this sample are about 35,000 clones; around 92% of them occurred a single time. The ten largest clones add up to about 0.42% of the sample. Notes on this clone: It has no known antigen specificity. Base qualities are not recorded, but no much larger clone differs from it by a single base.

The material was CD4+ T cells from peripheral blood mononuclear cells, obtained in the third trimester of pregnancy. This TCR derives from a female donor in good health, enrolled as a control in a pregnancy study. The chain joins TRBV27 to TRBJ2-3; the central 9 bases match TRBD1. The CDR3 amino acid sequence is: CASQKIGTGRADTQYF. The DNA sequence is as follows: TGTGCCAGCCAGAAGATCGGGACAGGGAGAGCAGATACGCAGTATTTT.